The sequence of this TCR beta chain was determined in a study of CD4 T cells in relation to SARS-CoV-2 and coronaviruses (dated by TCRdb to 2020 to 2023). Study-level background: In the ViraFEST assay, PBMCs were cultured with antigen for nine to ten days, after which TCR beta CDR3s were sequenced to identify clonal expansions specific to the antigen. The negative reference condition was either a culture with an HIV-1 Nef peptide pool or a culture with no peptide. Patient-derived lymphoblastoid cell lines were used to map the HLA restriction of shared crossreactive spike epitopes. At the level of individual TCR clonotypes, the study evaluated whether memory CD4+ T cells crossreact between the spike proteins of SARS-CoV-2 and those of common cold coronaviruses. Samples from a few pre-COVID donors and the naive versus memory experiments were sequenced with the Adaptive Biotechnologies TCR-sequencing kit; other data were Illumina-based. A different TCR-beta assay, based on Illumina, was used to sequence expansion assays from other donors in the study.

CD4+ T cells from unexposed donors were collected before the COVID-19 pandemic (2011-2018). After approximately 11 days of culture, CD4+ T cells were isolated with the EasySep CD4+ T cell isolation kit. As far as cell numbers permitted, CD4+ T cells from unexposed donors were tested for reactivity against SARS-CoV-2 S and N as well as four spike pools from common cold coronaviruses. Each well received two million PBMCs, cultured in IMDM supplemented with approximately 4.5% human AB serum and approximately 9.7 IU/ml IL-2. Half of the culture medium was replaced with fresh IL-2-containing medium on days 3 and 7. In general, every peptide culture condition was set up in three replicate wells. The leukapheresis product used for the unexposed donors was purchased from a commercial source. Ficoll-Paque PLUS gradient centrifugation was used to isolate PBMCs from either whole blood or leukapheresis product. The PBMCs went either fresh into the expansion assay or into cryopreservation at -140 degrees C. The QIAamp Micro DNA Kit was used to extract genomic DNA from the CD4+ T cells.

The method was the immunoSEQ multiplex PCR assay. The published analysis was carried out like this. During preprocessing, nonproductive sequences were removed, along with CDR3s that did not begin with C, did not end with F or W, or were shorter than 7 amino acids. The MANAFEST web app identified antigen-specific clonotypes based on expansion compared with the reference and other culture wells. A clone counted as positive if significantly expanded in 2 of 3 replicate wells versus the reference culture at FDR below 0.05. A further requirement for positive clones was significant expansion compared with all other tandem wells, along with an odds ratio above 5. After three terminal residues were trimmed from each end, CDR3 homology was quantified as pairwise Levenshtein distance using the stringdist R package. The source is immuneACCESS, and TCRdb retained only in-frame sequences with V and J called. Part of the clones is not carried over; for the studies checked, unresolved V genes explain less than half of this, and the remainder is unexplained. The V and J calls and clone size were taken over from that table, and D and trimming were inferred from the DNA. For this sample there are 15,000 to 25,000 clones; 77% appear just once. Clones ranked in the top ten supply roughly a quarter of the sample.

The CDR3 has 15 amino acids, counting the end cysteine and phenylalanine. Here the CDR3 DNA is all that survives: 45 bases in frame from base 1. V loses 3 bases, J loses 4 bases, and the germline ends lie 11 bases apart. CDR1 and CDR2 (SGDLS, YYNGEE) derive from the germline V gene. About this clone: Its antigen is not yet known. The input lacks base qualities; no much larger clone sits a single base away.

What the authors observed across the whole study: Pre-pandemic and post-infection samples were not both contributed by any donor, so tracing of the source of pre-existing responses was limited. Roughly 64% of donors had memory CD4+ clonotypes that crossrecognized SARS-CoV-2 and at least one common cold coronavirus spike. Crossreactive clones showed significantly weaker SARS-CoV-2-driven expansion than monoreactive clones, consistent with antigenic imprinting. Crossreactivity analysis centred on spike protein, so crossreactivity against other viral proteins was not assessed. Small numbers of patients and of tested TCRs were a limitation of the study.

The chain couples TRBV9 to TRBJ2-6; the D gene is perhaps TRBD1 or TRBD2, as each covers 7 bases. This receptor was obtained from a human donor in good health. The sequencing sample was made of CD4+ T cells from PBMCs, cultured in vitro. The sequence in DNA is TGTGCCAGCAGCGCAGGGGGGGCCGGGGCCAACGTCCTGACTTTC. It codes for CASSAGGAGANVLTF.